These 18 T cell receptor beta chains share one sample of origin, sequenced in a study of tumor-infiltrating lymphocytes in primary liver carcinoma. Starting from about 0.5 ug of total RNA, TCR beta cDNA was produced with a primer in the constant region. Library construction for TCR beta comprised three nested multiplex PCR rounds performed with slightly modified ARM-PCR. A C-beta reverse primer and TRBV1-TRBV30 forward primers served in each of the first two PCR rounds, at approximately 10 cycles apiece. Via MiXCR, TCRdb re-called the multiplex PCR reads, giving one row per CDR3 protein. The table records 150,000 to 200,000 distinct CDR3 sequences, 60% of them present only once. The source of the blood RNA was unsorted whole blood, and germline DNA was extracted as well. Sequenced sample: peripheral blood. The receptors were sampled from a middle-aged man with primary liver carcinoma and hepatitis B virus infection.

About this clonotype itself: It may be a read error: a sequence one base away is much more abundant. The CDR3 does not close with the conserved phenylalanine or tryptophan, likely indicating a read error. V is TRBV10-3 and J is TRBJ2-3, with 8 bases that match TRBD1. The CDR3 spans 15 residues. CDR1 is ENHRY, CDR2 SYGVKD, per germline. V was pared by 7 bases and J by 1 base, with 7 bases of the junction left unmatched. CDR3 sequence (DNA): TGTGCCATCACCCCGGGACAGGCTCGCACAGATACGCAGTATTTA. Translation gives CAITPGQARTDTQYL.

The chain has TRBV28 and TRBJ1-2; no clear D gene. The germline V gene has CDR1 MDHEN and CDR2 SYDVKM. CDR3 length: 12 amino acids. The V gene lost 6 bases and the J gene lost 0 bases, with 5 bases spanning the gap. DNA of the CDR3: TGTGCCAGCAGGGTAGCTAACTATGGCTACACCTTC. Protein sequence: CASRVANYGYTF.

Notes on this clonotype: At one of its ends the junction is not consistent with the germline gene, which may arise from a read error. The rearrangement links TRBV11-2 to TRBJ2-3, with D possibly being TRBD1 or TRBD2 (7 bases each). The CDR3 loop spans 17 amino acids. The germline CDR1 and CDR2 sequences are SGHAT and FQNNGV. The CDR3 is CANSLEGRGRSTDTQYF. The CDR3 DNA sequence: TGTGCCAACAGCTTAGAAGGGAGGGGGCGTAGCACAGATACGCAGTATTTT.

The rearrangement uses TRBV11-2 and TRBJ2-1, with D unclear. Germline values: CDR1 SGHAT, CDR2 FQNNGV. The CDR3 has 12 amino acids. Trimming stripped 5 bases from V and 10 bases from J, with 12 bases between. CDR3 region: CASSLPSREQFF. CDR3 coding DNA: TGTGCCAGCAGCCTCCCCTCGCGGGAGCAGTTCTTC.

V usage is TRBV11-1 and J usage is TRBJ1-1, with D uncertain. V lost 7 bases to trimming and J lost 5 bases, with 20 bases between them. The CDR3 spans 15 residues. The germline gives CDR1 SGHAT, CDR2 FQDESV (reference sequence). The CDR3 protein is CASNLSLGGETEAFF. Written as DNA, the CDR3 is TGTGCCAGCAACTTGTCACTGGGTGGGGAAACTGAAGCTTTCTTT.

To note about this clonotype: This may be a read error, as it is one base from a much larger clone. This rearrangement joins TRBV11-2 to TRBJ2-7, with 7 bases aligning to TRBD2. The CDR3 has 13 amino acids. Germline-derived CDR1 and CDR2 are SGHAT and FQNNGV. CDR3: CANSRLGTTEQYF. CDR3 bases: TGTGCCAACAGCCGGTTGGGGACTACCGAGCAGTACTTC. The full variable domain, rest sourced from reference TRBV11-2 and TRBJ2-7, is EAGVAQSPRYKIIEKRQSVAFWCNPISGHATLYWYQQILGQGPKLLIQFQNNGVVDDSQLPKDRFSAERLKGVDSTLKIQPAKLEDSAVYLCANSRLGTTEQYFGPGTRLTVT.

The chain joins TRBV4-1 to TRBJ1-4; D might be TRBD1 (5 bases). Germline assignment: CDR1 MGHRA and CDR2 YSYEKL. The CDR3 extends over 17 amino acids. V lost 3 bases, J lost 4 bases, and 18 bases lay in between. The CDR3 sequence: CASSQGPAGLDNEKLFF. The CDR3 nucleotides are TGCGCCAGCAGCCAGGGCCCCGCGGGACTGGATAATGAAAAACTGTTTTTT.

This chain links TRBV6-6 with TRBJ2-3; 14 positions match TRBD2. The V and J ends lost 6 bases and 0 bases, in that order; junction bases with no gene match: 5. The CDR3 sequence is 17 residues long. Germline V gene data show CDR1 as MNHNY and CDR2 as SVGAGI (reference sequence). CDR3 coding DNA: TGTGCCAGCAGCACCGGACTAGCGGGAGGTAGCACAGATACGCAGTATTTT. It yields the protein CASSTGLAGGSTDTQYF.

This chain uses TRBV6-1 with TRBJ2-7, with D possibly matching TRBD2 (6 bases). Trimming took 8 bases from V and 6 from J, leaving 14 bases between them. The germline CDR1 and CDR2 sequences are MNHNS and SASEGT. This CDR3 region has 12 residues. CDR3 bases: TGTGCCAGCGTAACGGGAGCTGCCGAGCAGTACTTC. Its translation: CASVTGAAEQYF.

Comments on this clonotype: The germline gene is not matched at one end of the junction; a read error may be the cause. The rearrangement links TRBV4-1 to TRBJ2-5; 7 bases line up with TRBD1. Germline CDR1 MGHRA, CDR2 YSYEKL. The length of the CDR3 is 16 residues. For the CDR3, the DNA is TGCTCCAGTAGCCAACCATCACAGGGGTATCAAGAGACCCAGTACTTC. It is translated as CSSSQPSQGYQETQYF.

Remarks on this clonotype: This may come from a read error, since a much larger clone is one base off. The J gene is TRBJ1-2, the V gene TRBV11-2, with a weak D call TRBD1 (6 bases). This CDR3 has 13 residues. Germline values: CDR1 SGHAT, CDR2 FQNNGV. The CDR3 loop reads CVSSLAQGTGYTF. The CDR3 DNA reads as TGTGTCAGCAGCTTAGCTCAGGGGACTGGCTACACCTTC.

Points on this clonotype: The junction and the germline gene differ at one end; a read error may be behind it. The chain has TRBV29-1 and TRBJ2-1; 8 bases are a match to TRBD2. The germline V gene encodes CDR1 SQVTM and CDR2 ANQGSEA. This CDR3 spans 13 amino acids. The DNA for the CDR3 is TGCGGCGTCCTCGGGGGGGGATACAATGAGCAGTTCTTC. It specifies CGVLGGGYNEQFF.

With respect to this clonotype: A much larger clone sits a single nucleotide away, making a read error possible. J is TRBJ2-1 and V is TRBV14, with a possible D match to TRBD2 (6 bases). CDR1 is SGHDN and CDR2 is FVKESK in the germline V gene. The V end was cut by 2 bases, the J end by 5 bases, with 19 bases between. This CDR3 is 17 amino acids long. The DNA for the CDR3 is TGTGCCAGCAGCCAATCGGGACTGTGCCGGCGGCACAATGAGCAGTTCTTC. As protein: CASSQSGLCRRHNEQFF. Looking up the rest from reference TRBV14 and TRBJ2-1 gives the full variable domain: EAGVTQFPSHSVIEKGQTVTLRCDPISGHDNLYWYRRVMGKEIKFLLHFVKESKQDESGMPNNRFLAERTGGTYSTLKVQPAELEDSGVYFCASSQSGLCRRHNEQFFGPGTRLTVL.

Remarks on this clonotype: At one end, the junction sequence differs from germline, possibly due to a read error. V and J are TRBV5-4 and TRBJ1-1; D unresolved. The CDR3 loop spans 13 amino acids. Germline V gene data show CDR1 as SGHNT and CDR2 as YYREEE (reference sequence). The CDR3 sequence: CASSPLGNTETFF. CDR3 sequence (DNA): TGTGCCAGCAGCCCCCTTGGAAACACTGAAACTTTCTTT.

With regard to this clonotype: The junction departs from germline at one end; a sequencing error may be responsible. CDR3 in amino acids: CASSGPGLAGLPNTGELFF. The CDR3, as DNA: TGTGCCAGCAGTGGCCCGGGACTAGCGGGCCTTCCGAACACCGGGGAGCTGTTTTTT. The gene calls are TRBV10-2 and TRBJ2-2; 12 nucleotides agree with TRBD2. This CDR3 is built from 19 residues. Germline CDR1 WSHSY, CDR2 SAAADI.

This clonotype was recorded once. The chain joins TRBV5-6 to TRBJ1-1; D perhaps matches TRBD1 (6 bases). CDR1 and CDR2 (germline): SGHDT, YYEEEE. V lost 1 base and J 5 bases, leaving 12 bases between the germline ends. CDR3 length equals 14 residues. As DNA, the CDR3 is TGTGCCAGCAGCTTGCGTGACAGGAGGACTGAAGCTTTCTTT. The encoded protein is CASSLRDRRTEAFF.

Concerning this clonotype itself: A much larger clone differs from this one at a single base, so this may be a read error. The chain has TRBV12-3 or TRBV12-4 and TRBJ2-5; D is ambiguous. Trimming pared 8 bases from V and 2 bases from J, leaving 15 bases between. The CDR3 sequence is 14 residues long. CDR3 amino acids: CASADPLNQETQYF. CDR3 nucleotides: TGTGCCAGCGCGGACCCCCTGAATCAAGAGACCCAGTACTTC.

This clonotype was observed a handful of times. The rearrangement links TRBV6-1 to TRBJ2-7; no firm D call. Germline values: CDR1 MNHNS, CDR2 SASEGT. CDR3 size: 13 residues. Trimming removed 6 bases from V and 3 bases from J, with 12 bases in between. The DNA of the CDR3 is TGTGCCAGCAGCCCGGAGACGGTCTACGAGCAGTACTTC. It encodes CASSPETVYEQYF.